This T cell receptor beta chain was recorded in a study of PD-1 blockade in classical Hodgkin lymphoma. Study results and limitations: Reasons behind the repertoire differences stay unclear, perhaps disease activity or earlier therapy.

Time point defined: cycle 4 day 1 (C4D1), after around six weeks of nivolumab. Each of the patients experienced relapse following autologous stem cell transplantation, and their brentuximab vedotin exposure differed. Profiling relied on immunoSEQ multiplex PCR, and the TCRdb table lists in-frame clones only, not all of them. The data hold 100,000 or so clones, with approximately 89% observed a single time. Turning to this clone: Its antigen is undetermined.

V lost 5 bases, J lost 7 bases, and 8 bases stayed unmatched. Looked up from germline, CDR1 is PRHDT and CDR2 is FYEKMQ (reference sequence). The CDR3 covers 15 residues. The input for sequencing was peripheral blood mononuclear cells (PBMCs), taken before the fourth cycle of nivolumab. The receptor was isolated from a human donor with classical Hodgkin lymphoma. This sequence joins TRBV13 and TRBJ2-5; 12 nucleotides line up with TRBD2. In nucleotides, the CDR3 is TGTGCCAGCAGCCCCGGACTAGCGGGATCAGGGACCCAGTACTTC. This encodes CASSPGLAGSGTQYF.